This record covers a single TCR beta chain. Its antigen remains unidentified. The data were taken from a study of T cell responses to AZD1222 COVID-19 vaccine. General study findings and limits: Repertoire collection took place solely once the T cell response had peaked. Seropositive status at baseline applied to only five or six AZD1222 recipients.

Trimming removed 6 bases at V and 0 bases at J, with 9 bases between. This CDR3 comprises 13 residues. From germline, CDR1 is MGHDK and CDR2 SYGVNS. Data came from immunoSEQ multiplex PCR; TCRdb stores just in-frame clones and leaves some out. The data show tens of thousands of clones, just over 90% seen once. This TCR derives from an adult in good health. The chain combines TRBV25-1 with TRBJ2-7; D not certain. The sequenced sample was peripheral blood, obtained on day 0 of AZD1222 vaccination. The CDR3, as DNA: TGTGCCAGCAGCGGATCAAGCTCCTACGAGCAGTACTTC. Protein sequence: CASSGSSSYEQYF.